This TCR beta chain was sequenced during a study of blood T cells in healthy people across ages. Study-wide results and caveats: In the absence of known donor CMV status, changes in expanded clonotypes were possibly confounded.

Regarding this clonotype: What it binds is unknown.

A second PCR of about 7 to 12 cycles used a sample-barcoded 5' primer and a J-beta primer mix. TCRdb re-derived calls from the 5' RACE reads in MiXCR, one entry per CDR3 protein. The sample shows over a million distinct CDR3 sequences, approximately 25% of them seen only once. This sample also belongs to another study, concerning T cells of mothers and their children.

This sequence originates from a girl aged 2 to 10 in good health. Sequenced: blood.

The CDR3, as DNA: TGTGCCAGCAGCTTACCATTCGTCTCAGCGGGAGGGCCCCCCTGGGAGCAGTTCTTC. Its protein is CASSLPFVSAGGPPWEQFF. V gene TRBV7-9 combines with J gene TRBJ2-1, with 10 positions matching TRBD2. Germline values: CDR1 SEHNR, CDR2 FQNEAQ (reference sequence). V trimming: 2 bases; J trimming: 10 bases; junction bases outside the gene matches: 20. The CDR3 has 19 amino acids.